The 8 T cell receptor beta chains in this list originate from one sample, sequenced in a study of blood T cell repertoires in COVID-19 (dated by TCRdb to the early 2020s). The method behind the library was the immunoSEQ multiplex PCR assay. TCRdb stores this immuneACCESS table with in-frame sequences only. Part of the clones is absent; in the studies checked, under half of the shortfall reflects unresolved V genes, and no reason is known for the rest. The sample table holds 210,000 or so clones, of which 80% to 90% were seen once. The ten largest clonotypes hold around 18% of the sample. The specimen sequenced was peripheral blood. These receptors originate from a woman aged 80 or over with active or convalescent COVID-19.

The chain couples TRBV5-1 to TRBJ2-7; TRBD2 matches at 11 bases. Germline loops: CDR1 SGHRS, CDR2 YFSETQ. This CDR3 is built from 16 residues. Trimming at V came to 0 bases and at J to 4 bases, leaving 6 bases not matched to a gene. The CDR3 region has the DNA TGCGCCAGCAGCTTGGGGACTAGCGGGTTTGATTACGAGCAGTACTTC. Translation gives CASSLGTSGFDYEQYF.

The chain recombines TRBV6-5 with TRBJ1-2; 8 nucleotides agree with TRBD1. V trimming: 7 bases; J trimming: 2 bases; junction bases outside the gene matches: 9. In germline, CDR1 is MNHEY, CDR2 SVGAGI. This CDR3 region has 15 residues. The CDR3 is CASTQGGQANYGYTF. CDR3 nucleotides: TGTGCCAGCACCCAAGGGGGACAGGCAAACTATGGCTACACCTTC.

As DNA, the CDR3 is TGTGCCAGCAGCCCCAGGGGGACAGATACGCAGTATTTT. Encoded protein: CASSPRGTDTQYF. This chain uses TRBV3-1 (or the pseudogene TRBV3-2) with TRBJ2-3; 7 positions match TRBD1. J was trimmed by 3 bases and V by 4 bases; bases with no gene match: 1. The CDR3 has 13 residues. Looked up from germline, CDR1 is LGHDT and CDR2 is YNNKEL (reference sequence).

As DNA, the CDR3 is TGTGCCAGCAGCTTGGCCGGGCGGGAAAGGGAGACCCAGTACTTC. Amino acid sequence: CASSLAGRERETQYF. The V and J genes are TRBV5-4 and TRBJ2-5, with D possibly TRBD2 on 6 matching bases. The CDR3 extends over 15 amino acids. V dropped 0 bases and J dropped 5 bases, with 14 bases sitting between them. Germline V gives CDR1 SGHNT, CDR2 YYREEE (reference sequence).

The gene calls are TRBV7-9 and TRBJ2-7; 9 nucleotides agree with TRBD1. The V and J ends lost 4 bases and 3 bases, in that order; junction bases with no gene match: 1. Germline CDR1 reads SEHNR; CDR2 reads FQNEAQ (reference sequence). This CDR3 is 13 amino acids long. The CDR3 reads CASSWGQGYEQYF. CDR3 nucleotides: TGTGCCAGCAGCTGGGGACAGGGCTACGAGCAGTACTTC.

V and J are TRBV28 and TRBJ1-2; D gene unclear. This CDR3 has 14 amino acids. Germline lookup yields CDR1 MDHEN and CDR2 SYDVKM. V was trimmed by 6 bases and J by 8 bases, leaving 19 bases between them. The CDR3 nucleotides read TGTGCCAGCAGACGCGGGTCCCCCGATAGAGGCTACACCTTC. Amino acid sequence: CASRRGSPDRGYTF.

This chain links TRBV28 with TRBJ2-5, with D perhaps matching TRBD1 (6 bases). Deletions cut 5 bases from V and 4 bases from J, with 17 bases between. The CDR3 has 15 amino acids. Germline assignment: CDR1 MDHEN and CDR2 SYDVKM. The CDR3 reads CASSPLRGFGETQYF. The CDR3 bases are TGTGCCAGCAGTCCACTAAGGGGGTTTGGAGAGACCCAGTACTTC. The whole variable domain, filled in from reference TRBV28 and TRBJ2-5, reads DVKVTQSSRYLVKRTGEKVFLECVQDMDHENMFWYRQDPGLGLRLIYFSYDVKMKEKGDIPEGYSVSREKKERFSLILESASTNQTSMYLCASSPLRGFGETQYFGPGTRLLVL.

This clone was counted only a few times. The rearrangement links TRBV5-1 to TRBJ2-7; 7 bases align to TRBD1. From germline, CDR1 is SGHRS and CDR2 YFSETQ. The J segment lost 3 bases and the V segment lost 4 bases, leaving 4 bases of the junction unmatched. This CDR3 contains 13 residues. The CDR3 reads CASSRGQDYEQYF. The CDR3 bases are TGCGCCAGCAGCCGCGGACAGGACTACGAGCAGTACTTC. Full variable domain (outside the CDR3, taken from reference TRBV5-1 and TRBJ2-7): KAGVTQTPRYLIKTRGQQVTLSCSPISGHRSVSWYQQTPGQGLQFLFEYFSETQRNKGNFPGRFSGRQFSNSRSEMNVSTLELGDSALYLCASSRGQDYEQYFGPGTRLTVT.